Listed below are T cell receptor beta chains from one sample, sequenced in a study of blood T cell repertoires in COVID-19. The data were produced by immunoSEQ multiplex PCR, yet TCRdb's version contains in-frame clones alone and is incomplete. Of approximately 200,000 clones listed, 80% to 85% were seen once; the top ten hold about 2.1%. Input material: peripheral blood. The receptors were gathered from a woman aged 55-69 years with acute or convalescent COVID-19. Each CDR3 is given with its conserved first and last residue.

TRBV3-1/TRBV3-2	TRBJ1-3	CASSPDRGVGNTIYF
TRBV28	TRBJ1-1	CASSWDRALNTEAFF
TRBV5-6	TRBJ1-5	CASSLQGGQPQHF
TRBV7-9	TRBJ1-2	CASSQYLTGDHGYTF
TRBV7-9	TRBJ1-2	CASSSGQIFNYGYTF
TRBV19	TRBJ1-3	CASTKSSSGNTIYF
TRBV27	TRBJ1-2	CASSLGLGREGYTF
TRBV7-9	TRBJ2-7	CASSLGTSEQYF
TRBV6-5	TRBJ1-1	CASSQISGAEAFF
TRBV5-5	TRBJ1-2	CASQGQSVGYTF
TRBV5-4	TRBJ2-1	CASSAPGQHNEQFF
TRBV11-2	TRBJ1-6	CASSLIMGTGNSPLHF
TRBV6-5	TRBJ2-7	CASRSGGYEQYF
TRBV27	TRBJ1-2	CASSIDRQYGYTF
TRBV7-2	TRBJ2-3	CASSLGPSGGISDTQYF
TRBV4-1	TRBJ1-1	CASSQDQNRARANTEAFF
TRBV27	TRBJ2-3	CASSIRLAGGADTQYF
TRBV27	TRBJ2-1	CASSLYSGGLYNEQFF
TRBV2	TRBJ1-5	CASAAGTGNQPQHF
TRBV18	TRBJ2-2	CASSPRDRVNTGELFF
TRBV16	TRBJ1-2	CASSQSGVNYGYTF
TRBV5-1	TRBJ2-3	CASSFGRGSDTQYF
TRBV5-4	TRBJ1-1	CASSLLTGGNTEAFF
TRBV3-1/TRBV3-2	TRBJ1-2	CASSHRTRHNYGYTF
TRBV19	TRBJ1-1	CASRDITRTEAFF
TRBV11-2	TRBJ2-7	CASSLAFDRDEQYF
TRBV30	TRBJ2-6	CAWSVQSGANVLTF
TRBV12-5	TRBJ1-1	CASGGDWGDLNTEAFF
TRBV18	TRBJ2-5	CASSPPIEETQYF
TRBV4-2	TRBJ1-4	CASSQAGSEKKLFF
TRBV18	TRBJ1-5	CASSPLRGSNQPQHF
TRBV5-1	TRBJ1-1	CASSPRQANTEAFF
TRBV24-1	TRBJ2-1	CATSVRGITEQFF
TRBV27	TRBJ1-6	CASSLLGTGDNSPLHF